This T cell receptor beta chain was recovered during a study of glioma-infiltrating T cells. Germline CDR1 SGHAT, CDR2 FQNNGV. The CDR3 is made up of 13 amino acids. V lost 5 bases, J lost 10 bases, and 15 bases lay in between. This clonotype was observed at least ten times. Amplification of TCR alpha and beta CDR3 regions from RNA used iRepertoire nested multiplex PCR. TCRdb passed the multiplex PCR reads through MiXCR, listing each CDR3 protein once. The table records approximately 93,000 distinct CDR3 sequences, roughly 40% of them present only once. The sample taken for sequencing was glioma tissue, nonneoplastic brain tissue, or PBMCs (not recorded which). The chain is built from TRBV11-2 and TRBJ2-1; D not certain. The clonotype comes from a human donor with low-grade glioma or glioblastoma, undergoing nonglioma brain surgery, or in good health (not recorded which). CDR3 nucleotide sequence: TGTGCCAGCAGCCAAATCCCCCATCCGGAGCAGTTCTTC. It yields the protein CASSQIPHPEQFF.